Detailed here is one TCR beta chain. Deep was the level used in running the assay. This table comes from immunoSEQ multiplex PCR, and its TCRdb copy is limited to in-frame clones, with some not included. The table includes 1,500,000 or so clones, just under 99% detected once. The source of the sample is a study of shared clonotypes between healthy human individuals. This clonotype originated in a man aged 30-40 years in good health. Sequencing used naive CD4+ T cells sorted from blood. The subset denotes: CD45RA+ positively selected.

In DNA, the CDR3 is TGCGCCAGCAGCCTACGAGCAAGCGGGGGACCCGCGAACACCGGGGAGCTGTTTTTT. Encoded protein: CASSLRASGGPANTGELFF. The V call is TRBV4-3, the J call TRBJ2-2, with 8 bases identical to TRBD2. This CDR3 is 19 amino acids long. Germline V gene lookup returns CDR1 LGHNA and CDR2 YSLEER. V shed 4 bases and J 0 bases; nucleotides not matched to a gene: 13.